The next 32 T cell receptor beta chains were all read from a single sample in a study of OX40 agonist ivuxolimab in advanced cancers. Only in-frame clones appear in the TCRdb table, and some are missing; sequencing was by immunoSEQ multiplex PCR. The data hold around 140,000 clones, with over 75% observed a single time. The source material was CD4+ or CD8+ T cells sorted from blood, sampled in a trial of the OX40 agonist ivuxolimab. The source is an adult with an advanced solid tumor such as melanoma, head and neck, liver or kidney cancer.

This clone was observed a handful of times. The chain joins TRBV30 to TRBJ1-5; 7 bases agree with TRBD1. Germline trimming cut 4 bases from V and 3 bases from J; bases unmatched to any gene: 3. Germline lookup yields CDR1 GTSNPN and CDR2 SVGIG (reference sequence). The CDR3 covers 13 residues. The CDR3: CAWTGTDNQPQHF. The CDR3 DNA is TGTGCCTGGACCGGGACAGACAATCAGCCCCAGCATTTT.

V and J are TRBV28 and TRBJ2-3, with 9 positions matching TRBD2. Germline V gives CDR1 MDHEN, CDR2 SYDVKM. J was trimmed by 3 bases and V by 7 bases; bases with no gene match: 11. The CDR3 contains 16 residues. CDR3 sequence: CASILGGTSRTDTQYF. For the CDR3, the DNA is TGTGCCAGCATACTAGGTGGGACTAGCCGGACAGATACGCAGTATTTT. Full variable domain (missing parts from reference TRBV28 and TRBJ2-3): DVKVTQSSRYLVKRTGEKVFLECVQDMDHENMFWYRQDPGLGLRLIYFSYDVKMKEKGDIPEGYSVSREKKERFSLILESASTNQTSMYLCASILGGTSRTDTQYFGPGTRLTVL.

The chain links TRBV2 to TRBJ1-2, with TRBD1 identical over 7 bases. Germline CDR1 and CDR2: SNHLY and FYNNEI. J lost 0 bases, V lost 6 bases, and 4 bases had no gene match. The CDR3 length is 14 residues. CDR3 residues: CASSADRSNYGYTF. The CDR3 DNA is TGTGCCAGCAGCGCGGACAGGTCTAACTATGGCTACACCTTC.

The chain carries TRBV11-2 and TRBJ2-1, with D possibly called TRBD1 or TRBD2 (5 bases each). Trimming shortened V by 1 base and J by 4 bases, and 11 bases separated the two germline ends. CDR3 length: 15 amino acids. CDR1 is SGHAT, CDR2 FQNNGV, per germline. CDR3 residues: CASSLGGSIYNEQFF. The CDR3 DNA is TGTGCCAGCAGCTTAGGGGGGTCCATATACAATGAGCAGTTCTTC.

This chain joins TRBV7-3 and TRBJ2-5; D unresolved. This CDR3 is 13 amino acids long. CDR1 is SGHTA and CDR2 is FQGTGA in the germline V gene. V was cut by 1 base and J by 2 bases, with 5 bases left in between. The CDR3 bases are TGTGCCAGCAGCTTAAACGAACAAGAGACCCAGTACTTC. The encoded protein is CASSLNEQETQYF. Complete variable domain (other parts from reference TRBV7-3 and TRBJ2-5): GAGVSQTPSNKVTEKGKYVELRCDPISGHTALYWYRQSLGQGPEFLIYFQGTGAADDSGLPNDRFFAVRPEGSVSTLKIQRTERGDSAVYLCASSLNEQETQYFGPGTRLLVL.

The chain recombines TRBV15 with TRBJ1-1; D possibly corresponds to TRBD1 (6 bases). In germline, CDR1 is LNHNV, CDR2 YYDKDF (reference sequence). V was shortened by 1 base and J by 7 bases, with 13 bases between the two germline ends. The length of the CDR3 is 14 residues. CDR3 in DNA: TGTGCCACCAGCAGAGGCGGGGGCAGCATTGAAGCTTTCTTT. Encoded protein: CATSRGGGSIEAFF.

V gene TRBV9 combines with J gene TRBJ1-4; the D gene is possibly TRBD1 (5 bases). The CDR3 loop spans 16 amino acids. Germline CDR1 reads SGDLS; CDR2 reads YYNGEE. V shed 4 bases and J shed 0 bases, with 13 bases lying between them. The CDR3 DNA sequence: TGTGCCAGCAGCTTCGGGACGGTGACAACTAATGAAAAACTGTTTTTT. It yields the protein CASSFGTVTTNEKLFF.

The genes are TRBV28 and TRBJ2-1; no clear D gene. The CDR3 is 12 residues long. Germline V gives CDR1 MDHEN, CDR2 SYDVKM. V gave up 6 bases and J gave up 14 bases, with 17 bases separating them. CDR3 loop: CASRPTSGGEFF. In nucleotides, the CDR3 is TGTGCCAGCAGACCTACATCGGGTGGTGAGTTCTTC.

V gene TRBV6-5 combines with J gene TRBJ1-1; D unresolved. CDR3 length equals 13 residues. Germline loops: CDR1 MNHEY, CDR2 SVGAGI. Trimming removed 7 bases from V and 1 base from J, with 10 bases in between. For the CDR3, the DNA is TGTGCCAGCAACTTCCACAAGAACACTGAAGCTTTCTTT. This codes for CASNFHKNTEAFF.

The chain joins TRBV2 to TRBJ1-5, with D hard to call. The CDR3 extends over 15 amino acids. The germline CDR1 and CDR2 sequences are SNHLY and FYNNEI. Trimming took 2 bases from V and 0 from J, leaving 8 bases between them. The CDR3 protein is CASSEWANSNQPQHF. In DNA, the CDR3 is TGTGCCAGCAGTGAATGGGCGAATAGCAATCAGCCCCAGCATTTT.

This chain joins TRBV7-9 and TRBJ1-4; D gene uncertain. From germline, CDR1 is SEHNR and CDR2 FQNEAQ (reference sequence). V dropped 4 bases and J dropped 7 bases, with 16 bases sitting between them. This CDR3 is built from 15 residues. DNA for the CDR3: TGTGCCAGCAGCTCCTGGGAGGCGGCAAGTGAAAAACTGTTTTTT. Its protein is CASSSWEAASEKLFF.

This chain links TRBV2 with TRBJ2-5, with TRBD2 matching 11 bases. Germline CDR1 and CDR2: SNHLY and FYNNEI. The CDR3 covers 15 residues. J lost 7 bases, V lost 6 bases, and 10 bases had no gene match. The CDR3 is CASRKGTSGPGTQYF. CDR3 coding DNA: TGTGCCAGCAGGAAAGGGACTAGCGGTCCGGGGACCCAGTACTTC.

The chain uses TRBV5-1 and TRBJ1-3, with D possibly TRBD1 on 5 matching bases. V lost 0 bases and J lost 4, with 11 bases in between. Germline CDR1 SGHRS, CDR2 YFSETQ. The length of the CDR3 is 15 residues. CDR3 in amino acids: CASSLGSGLGNTIYF. The DNA for the CDR3 is TGCGCCAGCAGCTTGGGATCGGGGCTGGGAAACACCATATATTTT.

The chain uses TRBV7-9 and TRBJ1-5, with 10 bases fitting TRBD1. The germline CDR1 and CDR2 sequences are SEHNR and FQNEAQ (reference sequence). V shed 5 bases, J shed 6 bases, and the junction held 7 bases outside the gene matches. This CDR3 is built from 15 residues. The CDR3: CASSPGQGVSQPQHF. In DNA, the CDR3 is TGTGCCAGCAGCCCTGGACAGGGGGTAAGTCAGCCCCAGCATTTT.

The CDR3: CASSPQWEGTDTQYF. The CDR3, as DNA: TGTGCCAGCAGTCCCCAGTGGGAGGGCACAGATACGCAGTATTTT. The chain is built from TRBV27 and TRBJ2-3; D is perhaps TRBD2 (6 bases). CDR3 size: 15 residues. The germline gives CDR1 MNHEY, CDR2 SMNVEV (reference sequence). V was trimmed by 5 bases and J by 1 base, leaving 13 bases between them.

The V call is TRBV28, the J call TRBJ2-1; a weak D match, TRBD2 (6 bases). Trimming shortened V by 8 bases and J by 1 base, and 9 bases separated the two germline ends. Germline V lookup: CDR1 MDHEN, CDR2 SYDVKM. The CDR3 is 13 amino acids. The CDR3 here is CASSEGSYNEQFF. The CDR3 bases are TGTGCCAGCTCGGAGGGTTCCTACAATGAGCAGTTCTTC.

The rearrangement links TRBV7-3 to TRBJ1-3; 7 bases fit TRBD1. Germline CDR1 SGHTA, CDR2 FQGTGA. With V trimmed by 5 bases and J by 0 bases, 4 bases remained unmatched. The CDR3 spans 15 residues. The CDR3 is CASSQGGFSGNTIYF. CDR3 bases: TGTGCCAGCAGCCAGGGGGGATTCTCTGGAAACACCATATATTTT.

J is TRBJ2-2 and V is TRBV18; no reliable D call. There are 13 residues in the CDR3. Germline V gene data show CDR1 as KGHSH and CDR2 as LQKENI. V lost 2 bases to trimming and J lost 6 bases, with 7 bases between them. Written as DNA, the CDR3 is TGTGCCAGCTCACCAGGGTCCCCCGGGGAGCTGTTTTTT. It yields the protein CASSPGSPGELFF.

The gene calls are TRBV7-2 and TRBJ1-2; D not resolved. V dropped 4 bases and J dropped 5 bases, with 8 bases sitting between them. The CDR3 totals 12 residues. The germline V gene has CDR1 SGHTA and CDR2 FQGNSA. CDR3 amino acids: CASSSTSYGYTF. The DNA for the CDR3 is TGTGCCAGCAGCTCGACCTCATATGGCTACACCTTC. Filled out from reference TRBV7-2 and TRBJ1-2, the complete variable domain reads GAGVSQSPSNKVTEKGKDVELRCDPISGHTALYWYRQSLGQGLEFLIYFQGNSAPDKSGLPSDRFSAERTGGSVSTLTIQRTQQEDSAVYLCASSSTSYGYTFGSGTRLTVV.

The CDR3 coding sequence is TGTGCCAGCAGCTCCCAGGGGGCCACAAGGGAAAAACTGTTTTTT. Residues: CASSSQGATREKLFF. V usage is TRBV7-9 and J usage is TRBJ1-4; 8 bases are shared with TRBD1. This CDR3 region has 15 residues. The germline V gene has CDR1 SEHNR and CDR2 FQNEAQ (reference sequence). V trimming: 4 bases; J trimming: 8 bases; junction bases outside the gene matches: 9.

This chain connects TRBV28 to TRBJ2-3; the match to TRBD2 covers 12 bases. V trimming: 4 bases; J trimming: 6 bases; junction bases outside the gene matches: 11. CDR3 length: 17 amino acids. The germline CDR1 and CDR2 sequences are MDHEN and SYDVKM. The CDR3 nucleotides are TGTGCCAGCAGTTCCCCTCCTAGCGGGAGGGCAGGGGATACGCAGTATTTT. Its translation: CASSSPPSGRAGDTQYF.

This clone has only a few counts. V and J are TRBV7-8 and TRBJ1-1; D not resolved. This CDR3 is 13 amino acids long. V dropped 1 base and J dropped 0 bases, with 3 bases sitting between them. CDR1 is SGHVS, CDR2 FQNEAQ, per germline. Here the CDR3 reads CASSLVVNTEAFF. CDR3 nucleotide sequence: TGTGCCAGCAGCTTAGTTGTGAACACTGAAGCTTTCTTT.

This chain connects TRBV5-1 to TRBJ1-2, with D hard to call. From germline, CDR1 is SGHRS and CDR2 YFSETQ. This CDR3 contains 13 residues. V was trimmed by 2 bases and J by 5 bases, leaving 10 bases between them. As DNA, the CDR3 is TGCGCCAGCAGCTTTGGGCAGGCTTATGGCTACACCTTC. It translates to CASSFGQAYGYTF.

This clone was counted between two and nine times. The sample contains more than one DNA sequence encoding this CDR3. CDR3 residues: CASSYSAHSYEQYF. In nucleotides, the CDR3 is TGTGCCAGCAGTTACTCGGCACACAGCTACGAGCAGTACTTC. The V gene is TRBV6-5, the J gene TRBJ2-7; D call uncertain. The CDR3 spans 14 residues. Trimming removed 0 bases at V and 3 bases at J, with 9 bases between. The germline gives CDR1 MNHEY, CDR2 SVGAGI.

V is TRBV6-5 and J is TRBJ2-7, with 7 bases matching TRBD1. The V gene's germline CDR1 is MNHEY and CDR2 SVGAGI. Trimming at V came to 5 bases and at J to 12 bases, leaving 10 bases not matched to a gene. CDR3 size: 12 residues. The CDR3 protein is CASSTPGQTTYF. The CDR3 coding sequence is TGTGCCAGCAGTACCCCGGGACAGACGACGTACTTC.

This clone has only one observation. Distinct nucleotide sequences in the sample also encode this CDR3. The chain recombines TRBV6-5 with TRBJ1-5; the D is unclear. The CDR3 runs 13 residues. The germline V and J ends were trimmed by 2 bases and 3 bases, with 5 bases remaining between them. Germline CDR1 reads MNHEY; CDR2 reads SVGAGI. CDR3 sequence: CASSYGSNQPQHF. The DNA for the CDR3 is TGTGCCAGCAGTTACGGCTCCAATCAGCCCCAGCATTTT.

The chain uses TRBV30 and TRBJ2-4; the match to TRBD2 covers 7 bases. Germline V gives CDR1 GTSNPN, CDR2 SVGIG (reference sequence). The CDR3 extends over 14 amino acids. J gave up 6 bases and V 3 bases, and 8 bases lay outside the gene matches. This CDR3 reads CAWSMTSRRNIQYF. The CDR3, as DNA: TGTGCCTGGAGCATGACTAGCCGGAGAAACATTCAGTACTTC. Full variable domain (remainder filled in from reference TRBV30 and TRBJ2-4): SQTIHQWPATLVQPVGSPLSLECTVEGTSNPNLYWYRQAAGRGLQLLFYSVGIGQISSEVPQNLSASRPQDRQFILSSKKLLLSDSGFYLCAWSMTSRRNIQYFGAGTRLSVL.

The chain has TRBV7-9 and TRBJ2-3; 7 nucleotides line up with TRBD1. The V and J ends lost 5 bases and 0 bases, in that order; junction bases with no gene match: 2. Germline values: CDR1 SEHNR, CDR2 FQNEAQ (reference sequence). This CDR3 comprises 14 residues. The CDR3 reads CASSTTGSTDTQYF. The CDR3 DNA is TGTGCCAGCAGCACGACAGGGAGCACAGATACGCAGTATTTT.

The rearrangement links TRBV28 to TRBJ1-1; a weak D match, TRBD1 (5 bases). This CDR3 contains 13 residues. The germline V gene encodes CDR1 MDHEN and CDR2 SYDVKM. Trimming removed 1 base at V and 12 bases at J, with 15 bases between. The CDR3 nucleotides read TGTGCCAGCAGTTTATTGATTAGGGGTAGGACTTTCTTT. Protein product: CASSLLIRGRTFF.

This chain links TRBV30 with TRBJ1-4; 10 nucleotides agree with TRBD1. Unmatched junction bases numbered 11, after V lost 2 bases and J lost 8 bases. Germline CDR1 and CDR2: GTSNPN and SVGIG (reference sequence). The CDR3 length is 16 residues. Written as DNA, the CDR3 is TGTGCCTGGAGTAATAGACCGGGACAGGGGATAGAAAAACTGTTTTTT. Protein product: CAWSNRPGQGIEKLFF. Full variable domain (remainder filled in from reference TRBV30 and TRBJ1-4): SQTIHQWPATLVQPVGSPLSLECTVEGTSNPNLYWYRQAAGRGLQLLFYSVGIGQISSEVPQNLSASRPQDRQFILSSKKLLLSDSGFYLCAWSNRPGQGIEKLFFGSGTQLSVL.

This clone was found once. This chain connects TRBV5-1 to TRBJ1-1, with 11 bases matching TRBD1. The germline V gene has CDR1 SGHRS and CDR2 YFSETQ. Trimming cost V 0 bases and J 8 bases; bases outside gene matches: 6. There are 15 residues in the CDR3. CDR3 protein: CASSLAGQGALEAFF. The CDR3, as DNA: TGCGCCAGCAGCTTGGCAGGACAGGGGGCTCTCGAAGCTTTCTTT.

This sequence joins TRBV28 and TRBJ1-2, with D unresolved. V was trimmed by 6 bases and J by 4 bases, leaving 18 bases between them. This CDR3 contains 15 residues. Germline CDR1 reads MDHEN; CDR2 reads SYDVKM. The DNA for the CDR3 is TGTGCCAGCAGAGGGCCGTCCGGTGCTTCCTATGGCTACACCTTC. It translates to CASRGPSGASYGYTF.